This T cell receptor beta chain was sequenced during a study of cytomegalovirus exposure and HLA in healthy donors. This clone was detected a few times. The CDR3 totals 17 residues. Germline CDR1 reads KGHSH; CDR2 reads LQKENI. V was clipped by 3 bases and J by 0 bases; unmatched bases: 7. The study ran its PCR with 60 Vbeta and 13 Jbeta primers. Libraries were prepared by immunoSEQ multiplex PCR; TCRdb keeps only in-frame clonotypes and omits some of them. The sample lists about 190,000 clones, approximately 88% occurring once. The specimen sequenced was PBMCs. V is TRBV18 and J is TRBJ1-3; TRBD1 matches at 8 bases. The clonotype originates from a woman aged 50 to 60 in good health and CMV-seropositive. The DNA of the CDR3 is TGTGCCAGCTCACCGGGGGGACAGGCCAGCTCTGGAAACACCATATATTTT. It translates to CASSPGGQASSGNTIYF.